The T cell receptor (beta chain) described here comes from a study of CD8 T cell repertoires and HIV-1 epitope variants. Trimming left V 2 bases short and J 1 base short, with 11 bases between. The germline V gene encodes CDR1 MNHEY and CDR2 SVGAGI. The CDR3 length is 15 residues. TCRdb's copy holds only in-frame clones and misses some; the assay was immunoSEQ multiplex PCR. The table has 4,500 to 6,000 clones, over 50% seen once. This clone was observed a handful of times. Its specificity is unknown. The sample consisted of cultured CD8+ T cells derived from PBMCs. The clonotype was recovered from a male donor with HIV. The chain is built from TRBV6-5 and TRBJ1-2; no reliable D call. The CDR3 sequence is CASSYRPGHNYGYTF. The CDR3 DNA reads as TGTGCCAGCAGTTACCGGCCAGGCCATAACTATGGCTACACCTTC.